This T cell receptor beta chain is drawn from a study of T cells in Graves' hyperthyroidism and ophthalmopathy. TCR beta CDR3 region amplification was performed from RNA transcripts. Researchers ran a first-round RT-PCR on the TCR CDR3 using the HTBI primer set. TCRdb processed the multiplex PCR reads anew with MiXCR; each CDR3 protein has one entry. The sample lists a few hundred thousand distinct CDR3 sequences; approximately 16% were seen once. General study results and limits: Blood also held most thyroid clonotypes expanded beyond 0.001.

Uncontrolled infections, other autoimmune diseases, pregnancy or lactation led to exclusion of patients. The PBMCs studied were ones that came from 8 to 10 ml fresh peripheral blood. A few counts support this clonotype. Its antigen is not identified. Possible read error: a much larger clone is one base away. The length of the CDR3 is 16 residues. The germline V gene has CDR1 SGHTA and CDR2 FQGTGA. V gave up 5 bases and J gave up 6 bases; unmatched junction bases: 16. The V gene is TRBV7-3, the J gene TRBJ2-7, with 7 bases fitting TRBD2. The sequence derives from a woman in her thirties or forties with Graves' ophthalmopathy. The sample comprised blood. CDR3 in DNA: TGTGCCAGCAGCCTCACGACTAGCAGGAGGTCCCTCGAGCAGTACTTC. Its translation is CASSLTTSRRSLEQYF.